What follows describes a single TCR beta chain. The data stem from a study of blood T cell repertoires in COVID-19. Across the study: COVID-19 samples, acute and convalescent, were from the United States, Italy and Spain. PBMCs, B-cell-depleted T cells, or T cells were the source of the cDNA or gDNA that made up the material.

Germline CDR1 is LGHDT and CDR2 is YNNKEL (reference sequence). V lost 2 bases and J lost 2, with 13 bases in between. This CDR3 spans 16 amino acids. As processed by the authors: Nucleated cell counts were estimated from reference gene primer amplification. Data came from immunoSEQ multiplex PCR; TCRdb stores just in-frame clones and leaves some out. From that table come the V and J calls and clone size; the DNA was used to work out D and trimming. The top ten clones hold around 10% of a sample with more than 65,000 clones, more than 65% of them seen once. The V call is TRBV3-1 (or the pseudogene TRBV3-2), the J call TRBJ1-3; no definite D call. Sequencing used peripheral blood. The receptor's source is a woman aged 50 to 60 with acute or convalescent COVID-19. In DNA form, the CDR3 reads TGTGCCAGCAGCCAATTTCTGTTGGGCGCTGGAAACACCATATATTTT. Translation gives CASSQFLLGAGNTIYF.